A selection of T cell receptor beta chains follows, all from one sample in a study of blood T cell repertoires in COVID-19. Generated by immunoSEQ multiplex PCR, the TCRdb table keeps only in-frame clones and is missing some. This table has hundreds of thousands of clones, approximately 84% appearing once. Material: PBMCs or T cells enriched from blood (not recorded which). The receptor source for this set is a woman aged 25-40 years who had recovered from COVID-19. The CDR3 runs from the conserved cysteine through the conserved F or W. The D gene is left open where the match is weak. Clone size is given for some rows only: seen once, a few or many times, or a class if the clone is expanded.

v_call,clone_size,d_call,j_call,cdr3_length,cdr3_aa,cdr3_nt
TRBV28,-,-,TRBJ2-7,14,CASSFKGGSYEQYF,TGTGCCAGCAGTTTTAAAGGGGGATCCTACGAGCAGTACTTC
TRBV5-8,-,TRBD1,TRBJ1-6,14,CASSLRGDNSPLHF,TGTGCCAGCAGCCTCAGGGGGGATAATTCACCCCTCCACTTT
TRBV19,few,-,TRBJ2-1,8,CASSNRVF,TGTGCCAGTAGTAACCGGGTCTTC
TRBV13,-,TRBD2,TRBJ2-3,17,CASSSPTWRGGTDTQYF,TGTGCCAGCAGCTCCCCCACTTGGCGGGGGGGCACAGATACGCAGTATTTT
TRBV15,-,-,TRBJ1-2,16,CATSFPAATTNYGYTF,TGTGCCACCAGTTTTCCCGCAGCGACCACTAACTATGGCTACACCTTC
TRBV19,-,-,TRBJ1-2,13,CASRESRGYGYTF,TGTGCCAGTAGGGAGTCCCGTGGCTATGGCTACACCTTC
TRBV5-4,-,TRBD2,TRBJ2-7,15,CASSSGTSASYEQYF,TGTGCCAGCAGTTCCGGGACTAGCGCCTCCTACGAGCAGTACTTC
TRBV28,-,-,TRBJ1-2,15,CASSLLGPQGHGYTF,TGTGCCAGCAGTTTATTAGGCCCGCAGGGCCATGGCTACACCTTC
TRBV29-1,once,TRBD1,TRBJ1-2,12,CSFRDRTYGYTF,TGCAGCTTCCGGGACAGAACCTATGGCTACACCTTC
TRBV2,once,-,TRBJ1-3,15,CASSEKQGRGNTIYF,TGTGCCAGCAGTGAAAAACAGGGTAGGGGAAACACCATATATTTT
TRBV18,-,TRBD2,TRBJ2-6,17,CASSPQVAGFGANVLTF,TGTGCCAGCTCACCACAGGTAGCGGGCTTTGGGGCCAACGTCCTGACTTTC
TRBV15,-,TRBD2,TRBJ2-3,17,CATSRDRLAGLSDTQYF,TGTGCCACCAGCAGAGACAGGCTAGCGGGGCTATCAGATACGCAGTATTTT
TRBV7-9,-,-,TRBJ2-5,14,CASSLAQLQETQYF,TGTGCCAGCAGCTTAGCCCAACTACAAGAGACCCAGTACTTC
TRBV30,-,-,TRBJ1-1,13,CAWSSGMGTEAFF,TGTGCCTGGAGTTCGGGGATGGGCACTGAAGCTTTCTTT
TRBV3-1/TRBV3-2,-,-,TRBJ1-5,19,CASSHRGANLDLSNQPQHF,TGTGCCAGCAGCCACCGCGGGGCGAACCTAGACCTTAGCAATCAGCCCCAGCATTTT
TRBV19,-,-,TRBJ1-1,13,CASGEGLHTEAFF,TGTGCCAGCGGGGAGGGGCTTCACACTGAAGCTTTCTTT
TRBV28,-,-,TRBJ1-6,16,CASSFAGPGGNSPLHF,TGTGCCAGCAGTTTTGCCGGTCCCGGCGGAAATTCACCCCTCCACTTT